This T cell receptor (beta chain) originates from a study of shared clonotypes between healthy human individuals. At the level of the study: A few men and a couple of women, aged 18 to 49, were donors.

Only in-frame clones appear in the TCRdb table, and some are missing; sequencing was by immunoSEQ multiplex PCR. The sample yields over 800,000 clones, nearly 95% seen once. Germline CDR1 reads SGHDN; CDR2 reads FVKESK. V gave up 2 bases and J gave up 0 bases, with 11 bases separating them. CDR3 length equals 16 residues. The study, taken as a whole, reports: Genetic and exposure-history diversity was limited by the small donor number. Sharing across four donors was highest in naive CD4 (roughly 5%) and lowest in memory CD8 (about 0.4%). Memory subsets generally showed smaller estimated richness than naive subsets did.

CD45RO-negative CD8 cells positively selected for CCR7 made up the naive population, which excluded terminally differentiated effector memory CD45RA+ cells. As concerns this clone: Its antigen is unknown.

The genes are TRBV14 and TRBJ1-3, with D uncertain. This receptor was identified in a man aged 30 to 39 in good health. The sample taken for sequencing was naive CD8+ T cells sorted from blood. The CDR3 reads CASSQKISSSGNTIYF. The CDR3 nucleotides read TGTGCCAGCAGCCAAAAAATCTCGAGCTCTGGAAACACCATATATTTT.